The clone carrying this TCR beta chain was detected many times. Time point specified: longitudinal time-point 2. It was blood bank volunteers in Maryland, USA who made up the healthy controls. 2 million unsorted PBMCs were stored in RNAlater at -80 °C before RNA extraction. With 10-nucleotide random UMIs, 5'RACE was used to make the cDNA. From 15-18 subjects, each sequencing run yielded over 170 million TCR-beta sequences. Each CDR3 protein gets one entry after TCRdb re-called the 5' RACE reads with MiXCR. This sample yields 55,000 to 65,000 distinct CDR3 sequences, of which about 10% are seen a single time; roughly an eighth belongs to the top ten. In germline, CDR1 is SGHVS, CDR2 FNYEAQ. V lost 4 bases and J 6 bases, leaving 9 bases between the germline ends. This CDR3 spans 13 amino acids. This sample stems from a study of neurological immune-mediated disorders.

The chain carries TRBV7-6 and TRBJ2-2; TRBD2 might be the D (5 bases). Sequencing was done on a sample of PBMCs. This TCR was recovered from a man aged 25 to 40 in good health. The CDR3 spells CASSSEVPGELFF. The CDR3 nucleotides read TGTGCCAGCAGCTCGGAGGTCCCCGGGGAGCTGTTTTTT.